Following are 8 T cell receptor beta chains from one sample sequenced in a study of T cell changes during pregnancy in multiple sclerosis. Assay: immunoSEQ multiplex PCR; the TCRdb copy retains only in-frame clones and omits some. The sample holds about 73,000 clones, roughly nine tenths seen once. The sequencing here drew on peripheral blood, taken after pregnancy. The receptor set was obtained from a female donor in good health, enrolled as a control in a pregnancy study.

The chain employs TRBV7-8 and TRBJ2-1; weak D call: TRBD2 (5 bases). CDR3 size: 15 residues. Germline-derived CDR1 and CDR2 are SGHVS and FQNEAQ. The germline V and J ends were trimmed by 2 bases and 6 bases, with 14 bases remaining between them. The CDR3 nucleotides read TGTGCCAGCAGCTTAAAACTAGGCGCCCCCAATGAGCAGTTCTTC. Its protein is CASSLKLGAPNEQFF.

The chain combines TRBV6-4 with TRBJ2-1; no firm D call. The length of the CDR3 is 13 residues. V was shortened by 2 bases and J by 8 bases, with 10 bases between the two germline ends. Germline V gene sequence: CDR1 MRHNA, CDR2 SNTAGT. This CDR3 reads CASSDAGEDEQFF. The CDR3 coding sequence is TGTGCCAGCAGTGACGCCGGCGAGGATGAGCAGTTCTTC.

This rearrangement joins TRBV30 to TRBJ2-1, with 11 nucleotides matching TRBD2. V shed 2 bases, J shed 0 bases, and the junction held 6 bases outside the gene matches. The CDR3 contains 17 residues. Germline V gene lookup returns CDR1 GTSNPN and CDR2 SVGIG (reference sequence). CDR3 nucleotides: TGTGCCTGGAGTCCTAGCGGGAGGCCGACCTCCTACAATGAGCAGTTCTTC. This sequence encodes CAWSPSGRPTSYNEQFF.

V usage is TRBV18 and J usage is TRBJ2-2; TRBD2 matches 8 bases. This CDR3 is built from 14 residues. J lost 7 bases, V lost 10 bases, and 11 bases had no gene match. CDR1 and CDR2 (germline): KGHSH, LQKENI. The CDR3, as DNA: TGTGCCACCAACCAGCGGGAGCATGGCGGGGAGCTGTTTTTT. The encoded protein is CATNQREHGGELFF. The full variable domain, with the rest looked up from reference TRBV18 and TRBJ2-2, is NAGVMQNPRHLVRRRGQEARLRCSPMKGHSHVYWYRQLPEEGLKFMVYLQKENIIDESGMPKERFSAEFPKEGPSILRIQQVVRGDSAAYFCATNQREHGGELFFGEGSRLTVL.

This clone was seen just once. The chain recombines TRBV5-8 with TRBJ2-7; 7 bases line up with TRBD1. The CDR3 is 14 amino acids. Looked up from germline, CDR1 is SGHTS and CDR2 is YDEGEE. Trimming at V came to 0 bases and at J to 5 bases, leaving 5 bases not matched to a gene. CDR3 nucleotide sequence: TGTGCCAGCAGCTTGGGACAGGGCCGCCACGAGCAGTACTTC. It specifies CASSLGQGRHEQYF.

The chain couples TRBV5-1 to TRBJ2-5; D possibly corresponds to TRBD1 (6 bases). The length of the CDR3 is 14 residues. Deletions cut 0 bases from V and 2 bases from J, with 8 bases between. Germline CDR1 is SGHRS and CDR2 is YFSETQ. The CDR3 protein is CASSLATGQETQYF. The CDR3 DNA reads TGCGCCAGCAGCTTGGCCACAGGGCAAGAGACCCAGTACTTC.

The V gene is TRBV11-2, the J gene TRBJ1-1, with D tentatively TRBD1 (5 bases). The length of the CDR3 is 15 residues. CDR1 SGHAT and CDR2 FQNNGV come from the germline V gene. V was shortened by 1 base and J by 4 bases, with 13 bases between the two germline ends. CDR3 residues: CASSLVGGVGTEAFF. The CDR3 bases are TGTGCCAGCAGCTTAGTGGGAGGGGTGGGCACTGAAGCTTTCTTT.

The chain uses TRBV23-1 and TRBJ2-2; 9 nucleotides align to TRBD2. TRBV23-1 is an ORF; its function is uncertain. The CDR3 loop spans 15 amino acids. V lost 9 bases to trimming and J lost 4 bases; unmatched junction nucleotides: 9. This CDR3 is CARSSGGQATGELFF. The CDR3, as DNA: TGCGCCAGGTCGAGCGGGGGGCAAGCCACCGGGGAGCTGTTTTTT.